Reported below is one T cell receptor (beta chain). These data belong to a study of blood T cell repertoires in COVID-19. Study-level background: The samples span acute and convalescent COVID-19 from the United States, Italy and Spain. Sources were T cells, B-cell-depleted T cells, or PBMCs; the material itself was cDNA or gDNA.

Original handling: Estimation of nucleated cell counts was performed using reference gene primer amplification. Libraries were prepared by immunoSEQ multiplex PCR; TCRdb keeps only in-frame clonotypes and omits some of them. From that table come the V and J calls and clone size; the DNA was used to work out D and trimming. Among roughly 73,000 clones listed, roughly 90% were seen once. The CDR3 spans 18 residues. CDR1 is KGHDR and CDR2 is SFDVKD in the germline V gene. The trim removed 4 bases at V and 2 bases at J, leaving 9 bases unmatched. This clonotype was sampled from a man aged 45 to 65 with acute or convalescent COVID-19. The specimen was peripheral blood. The chain combines TRBV24-1 with TRBJ2-5, with 13 bases identical to TRBD2. For the CDR3, the DNA is TGTGCCACCAGTGACCGACTAGCGGGGGGCCTGTCACAAGAGACCCAGTACTTC. It codes for CATSDRLAGGLSQETQYF.